This T cell receptor beta chain was documented in a study of shared clonotypes between healthy human individuals. Sequenced by immunoSEQ multiplex PCR; TCRdb stores in-frame clones only, minus some. The profile covers 2 million to 3 million clones, with 93% appearing a single time and approximately 0.35% taken by the ten largest. The CDR3 sequence is 17 residues long. V shed 5 bases, J shed 8 bases, and the junction held 11 bases outside the gene matches. Per germline, CDR1 MDHEN and CDR2 SYDVKM. The clonotype comes from a man in his late teens or twenties in good health. Some clones in this sample may be carry-over from other donors' samples. The chain uses TRBV28 and TRBJ2-1; 14 nucleotides match TRBD2. The material sequenced was naive CD4+ T cells from PBMCs. Subset specified: CD45RA+ positively selected. Here the CDR3 reads CASSKRRTSGRQYEQFF. The DNA for the CDR3 is TGTGCCAGCAGTAAACGTAGGACTAGCGGGAGGCAGTATGAGCAGTTCTTC.